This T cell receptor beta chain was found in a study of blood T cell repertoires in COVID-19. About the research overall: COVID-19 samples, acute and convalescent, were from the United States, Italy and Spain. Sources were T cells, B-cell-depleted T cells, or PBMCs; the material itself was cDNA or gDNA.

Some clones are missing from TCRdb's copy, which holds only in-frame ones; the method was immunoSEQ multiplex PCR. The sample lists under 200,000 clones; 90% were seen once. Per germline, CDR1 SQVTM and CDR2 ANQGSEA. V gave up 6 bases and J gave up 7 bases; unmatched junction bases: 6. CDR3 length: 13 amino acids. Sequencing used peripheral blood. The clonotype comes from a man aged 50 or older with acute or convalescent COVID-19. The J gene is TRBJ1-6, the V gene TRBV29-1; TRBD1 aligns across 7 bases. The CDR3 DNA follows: TGCAGCGTCCTCGACAGGGCCAATTCACCCCTCCACTTT. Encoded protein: CSVLDRANSPLHF.